This entry lists 31 T cell receptor beta chains sequenced from one sample in a study of T cell changes during pregnancy in multiple sclerosis. Some clones are missing from TCRdb's copy, which holds only in-frame ones; the method was immunoSEQ multiplex PCR. Found here are 20,000 to 25,000 clones, 85% of them singletons; the top ten hold about a sixth. Sequenced material: CD8+ T cells from peripheral blood mononuclear cells, taken in the first trimester of pregnancy. The receptors stem from a female donor in good health, enrolled as a control in a pregnancy study.

The V call is TRBV5-1, the J call TRBJ1-3; TRBD1 is a possible D gene (5 bases). Per germline, CDR1 SGHRS and CDR2 YFSETQ. Trimming took off 4 bases at V and 0 bases at J, with 11 bases between the two ends. This CDR3 region has 15 residues. CDR3 protein: CASSEDMSSGNTIYF. The CDR3 bases are TGCGCCAGCAGCGAGGACATGAGCTCTGGAAACACCATATATTTT.

The chain recombines TRBV2 with TRBJ2-2; D ambiguous. Trimming took off 8 bases at V and 0 bases at J, with 4 bases between the two ends. The germline CDR1 and CDR2 sequences are SNHLY and FYNNEI. The CDR3 contains 12 residues. CDR3 DNA sequence: TGTGCCAGCCCCTCGAACACCGGGGAGCTGTTTTTT. Translation: CASPSNTGELFF.

The chain carries TRBV30 and TRBJ2-1, with TRBD1 matching over 8 bases. The V gene end was trimmed by 0 bases and the J gene end by 4 bases; junction bases not matched to a gene: 2. Germline CDR1 GTSNPN, CDR2 SVGIG (reference sequence). The CDR3 runs to 14 residues. The CDR3 here is CAWSVGTGYNEQFF. CDR3 nucleotide sequence: TGTGCCTGGAGTGTCGGGACAGGTTACAATGAGCAGTTCTTC.

This chain connects TRBV19 to TRBJ2-7, with a possible D match to TRBD1 (5 bases). Germline V gene lookup returns CDR1 LNHDA and CDR2 SQIVND (reference sequence). CDR3 length equals 15 residues. Trimming removed 4 bases at V and 1 base at J, with 14 bases between. The CDR3 reads CASSTLGARSYEQYF. CDR3 DNA: TGTGCCAGTAGTACTTTAGGGGCCCGATCCTACGAGCAGTACTTC. Complete variable domain (other parts from reference TRBV19 and TRBJ2-7): DGGITQSPKYLFRKEGQNVTLSCEQNLNHDAMYWYRQDPGQGLRLIYYSQIVNDFQKGDIAEGYSVSREKKESFPLTVTSAQKNPTAFYLCASSTLGARSYEQYFGPGTRLTVT.

The rearrangement links TRBV4-1 to TRBJ2-1, with 9 bases matching TRBD2. This CDR3 is 18 amino acids long. V dropped 0 bases and J dropped 5; count of bases not matched to a gene: 11. The V gene's germline CDR1 is MGHRA and CDR2 YSYEKL. CDR3 loop: CASSQDLGAGGPHNEQFF. The CDR3 nucleotides are TGCGCCAGCAGCCAAGATCTGGGGGCGGGAGGGCCCCACAATGAGCAGTTCTTC.

On this clone itself: Other DNA sequences of this sample code for an identical CDR3. The chain joins TRBV4-3 to TRBJ2-7, with D perhaps TRBD1 (5 bases). V lost 2 bases to trimming and J lost 1 base, with 9 bases between them. CDR1 and CDR2 (germline): LGHNA, YSLEER. The CDR3 is 14 residues long. CDR3 nucleotide sequence: TGCGCCAGCAGCCAAAGTCCAGGGTCCTACGAGCAGTACTTC. Encoded protein: CASSQSPGSYEQYF.

The J gene is TRBJ1-5, the V gene TRBV6-5; 11 bases line up with TRBD1. Germline V gene data show CDR1 as MNHEY and CDR2 as SVGAGI. V lost 0 bases to trimming and J lost 6 bases; unmatched junction nucleotides: 1. The CDR3 spans 15 residues. The CDR3 bases are TGTGCCAGCAGTTACTCCGGGACAGGGGGTCAGCCCCAGCATTTT. This codes for CASSYSGTGGQPQHF.

The gene calls are TRBV5-1 and TRBJ2-5, with TRBD2 as a possible D gene (5 bases). This CDR3 comprises 14 residues. V lost 4 bases to trimming and J lost 3 bases, with 13 bases between them. Germline V gene data show CDR1 as SGHRS and CDR2 as YFSETQ. In nucleotides, the CDR3 is TGCGCCAGCAGCCTAGACTACCATAAAGAGACCCAGTACTTC. It codes for CASSLDYHKETQYF.

This rearrangement joins TRBV2 to TRBJ1-6; maybe TRBD1 (5 bases). CDR1 is SNHLY, CDR2 FYNNEI, per germline. Trimming cost V 2 bases and J 9 bases, with 14 bases left between them. The CDR3 sequence is 15 residues long. CDR3 amino acids: CASSEWGLSGSPLHF. The CDR3 DNA reads as TGTGCCAGCAGTGAATGGGGCTTGTCGGGTTCACCCCTCCACTTT.

The V call is TRBV7-8, the J call TRBJ1-2, with TRBD1 matching over 7 bases. The V gene's germline CDR1 is SGHVS and CDR2 FQNEAQ. This CDR3 has 12 amino acids. J was trimmed by 10 bases and V by 5 bases; bases with no gene match: 7. The CDR3 region is CASSERQGDYTF. CDR3 in DNA: TGTGCCAGCAGCGAACGACAGGGCGACTACACCTTC.

The chain recombines TRBV2 with TRBJ2-5; 9 bases are a match to TRBD2. Germline trimming cut 7 bases from V and 4 bases from J; bases unmatched to any gene: 4. Per germline, CDR1 SNHLY and CDR2 FYNNEI. CDR3 size: 13 residues. CDR3 region: CASTLLAGETQYF. The CDR3 nucleotides read TGTGCCAGCACCCTACTAGCGGGAGAGACCCAGTACTTC.

The rearrangement uses TRBV6-1 and TRBJ2-7; perhaps TRBD1 as D (5 bases). This CDR3 comprises 14 residues. From germline, CDR1 is MNHNS and CDR2 SASEGT. V lost 2 bases, J lost 0 bases, and 8 bases lay in between. The CDR3 is CASSEQGSSYEQYF. In nucleotides, the CDR3 is TGTGCCAGCAGTGAACAGGGCAGCTCCTACGAGCAGTACTTC.

This chain links TRBV7-3 with TRBJ2-7, with 13 bases fitting TRBD2. The CDR3 is 15 amino acids. V lost 5 bases, J lost 4 bases, and 5 bases stayed unmatched. The V gene's germline CDR1 is SGHTA and CDR2 FQGTGA. CDR3 sequence: CASSPGTSGAYEQYF. CDR3 DNA: TGTGCCAGCAGCCCCGGGACTAGCGGGGCATACGAGCAGTACTTC.

The chain recombines TRBV27 with TRBJ2-1; possibly TRBD1 for D (6 bases). With 3 bases removed from V and 5 bases from J, the gap between germline ends came to 14 bases. The V gene's germline CDR1 is MNHEY and CDR2 SMNVEV (reference sequence). The CDR3 sequence is 15 residues long. CDR3 sequence (DNA): TGTGCCAGCAGTTTCGGGCAGGGGAGTAACAATGAGCAGTTCTTC. Translation gives CASSFGQGSNNEQFF.

This clone showed up just once. The chain joins TRBV19 to TRBJ2-1; a weak D match, TRBD2 (5 bases). CDR3 length: 14 amino acids. The V gene lost 10 bases and the J gene lost 4 bases, with 17 bases spanning the gap. CDR1 LNHDA and CDR2 SQIVND come from the germline V gene (reference sequence). The CDR3 DNA follows: TGTGCCACCTCGACGGGATTTTGGTACAATGAGCAGTTCTTC. It specifies CATSTGFWYNEQFF.

V usage is TRBV6-4 and J usage is TRBJ1-4, with D possibly matching TRBD1 (5 bases). V was pared by 3 bases and J by 6 bases, with 17 bases between. Germline V gene lookup returns CDR1 MRHNA and CDR2 SNTAGT. The CDR3 loop spans 16 amino acids. CDR3 sequence: CASSEGAQGPDEKLFF. Written as DNA, the CDR3 is TGTGCCAGCAGTGAAGGAGCGCAGGGTCCGGATGAAAAACTGTTTTTT.

This sequence joins TRBV6-4 and TRBJ1-3; the D is unclear. The V end lost 3 bases, the J end lost 0 bases, and 9 bases lay between the germline ends. This CDR3 has 15 amino acids. CDR1 is MRHNA and CDR2 is SNTAGT in the germline V gene. The CDR3 protein is CASSEQADSGNTIYF. The CDR3, as DNA: TGTGCCAGCAGTGAGCAGGCTGACTCTGGAAACACCATATATTTT.

The chain recombines TRBV5-4 with TRBJ1-2; D is perhaps TRBD1 (6 bases). The CDR3 is 15 amino acids. Trimming removed 3 bases from V and 4 bases from J, with 16 bases in between. Per germline, CDR1 SGHNT and CDR2 YYREEE (reference sequence). DNA of the CDR3: TGTGCCAGCAGCTGGGACGGGGGGCGCGGCTATGGCTACACCTTC. Protein: CASSWDGGRGYGYTF.

The chain carries TRBV7-9 and TRBJ1-1; D may be TRBD1 (6 bases). The germline V gene has CDR1 SEHNR and CDR2 FQNEAQ (reference sequence). The CDR3 consists of 15 residues. Trimming removed 4 bases at V and 3 bases at J, with 15 bases between. In DNA, the CDR3 is TGTGCCAGCAGCTCGCTAGAAGGGGGGGACACTGAAGCTTTCTTT. The encoded protein is CASSSLEGGDTEAFF.

The chain recombines TRBV6-5 with TRBJ2-5, with D maybe TRBD1 (5 bases). Deletions cut 4 bases from V and 7 bases from J, with 7 bases between. Per the germline V gene, CDR1 is MNHEY and CDR2 is SVGAGI. This CDR3 has 11 amino acids. This CDR3 is CASSLRGTQYF. DNA for the CDR3: TGTGCCAGCAGTTTAAGGGGGACCCAGTACTTC.

About this clone: One end of the junction varies from germline; a read error may be responsible. The chain carries TRBV6-5 and TRBJ2-7, with D maybe TRBD2 (6 bases). The CDR3 length is 14 residues. Germline assignment: CDR1 MNHEY and CDR2 SVGAGI. Written as DNA, the CDR3 is TGTGCCATCAGTGTGGCGGGGAACGCGGACGAGCAGTACTTC. Its protein product is CAISVAGNADEQYF.

The rearrangement uses TRBV27 and TRBJ2-7; no clear D gene. V was cut by 2 bases and J by 2 bases, with 7 bases left in between. CDR1 and CDR2 (germline): MNHEY, SMNVEV (reference sequence). The CDR3 totals 13 residues. CDR3 amino acids: CASSLGRTYEQYF. CDR3 nucleotide sequence: TGTGCCAGCAGTTTAGGGCGAACCTACGAGCAGTACTTC.

V is TRBV10-2 and J is TRBJ2-3, with D perhaps matching TRBD2 (5 bases). Germline lookup yields CDR1 WSHSY and CDR2 SAAADI. Trimming removed 7 bases from V and 2 bases from J, with 13 bases in between. The CDR3 covers 14 residues. CDR3 DNA sequence: TGCGCCAGCACGAGAGCGGCCCTCACAGATACGCAGTATTTT. Its translation is CASTRAALTDTQYF.

The count of this clone is one. The V and J genes are TRBV28 and TRBJ2-4, with TRBD1 identical over 7 bases. After removal of 8 bases from V and 3 bases from J, the junction contained 7 bases not matched to a gene. The CDR3 is 14 amino acids. The germline V gene encodes CDR1 MDHEN and CDR2 SYDVKM. The DNA for the CDR3 is TGTGCCAGCCTAGACAGGGTTGGCAAAAACATTCAGTACTTC. This translates into CASLDRVGKNIQYF.

The chain is built from TRBV7-8 and TRBJ2-1; 7 bases map to TRBD2. The CDR3 is 16 residues long. V lost 5 bases to trimming and J lost 5 bases; unmatched junction nucleotides: 12. Germline lookup yields CDR1 SGHVS and CDR2 FQNEAQ. In DNA form, the CDR3 reads TGTGCCAGCAGCAGCCGACTTTTTGGGGGGGACAATGAGCAGTTCTTC. Its protein product is CASSSRLFGGDNEQFF.

This chain joins TRBV28 and TRBJ2-3, with TRBD1 identical over 8 bases. Germline V lookup: CDR1 MDHEN, CDR2 SYDVKM. The CDR3 covers 13 residues. The J segment lost 4 bases and the V segment lost 7 bases, leaving 4 bases of the junction unmatched. CDR3 loop: CASTEDRADTQYF. As DNA, the CDR3 is TGTGCCAGCACCGAGGACAGGGCAGATACGCAGTATTTT.

The V call is TRBV21-1, the J call TRBJ2-7; the D call in the table, TRBD1, was not verified against the DNA. TRBV21-1 is classified as a pseudogene. The CDR3 totals 14 residues. CDR3 sequence: CASRGQVSSYEQYF. CDR3 bases: TGTGCCAGCAGGGGACAGGTGAGCTCCTACGAGCAGTACTTC.

CDR3 coding DNA: TGTGCAAGTCGCTTAGTAGTGGGGACAGGGCAAGAGACCCAGTACTTC. It translates to CASRLVVGTGQETQYF. The chain employs TRBV12-2 and TRBJ2-5; the table assigns TRBD1, which was not confirmed against the DNA. TRBV12-2 is tagged as a pseudogene. The CDR3 length is 16 residues.

This clone was counted a single time. The chain links TRBV30 to TRBJ2-7, with 7 positions matching TRBD1. The CDR3 totals 14 residues. V was clipped by 4 bases and J by 0 bases; unmatched bases: 6. CDR1 is GTSNPN and CDR2 is SVGIG in the germline V gene (reference sequence). The CDR3 loop is CAWTTGQSSYEQYF. The DNA of the CDR3 is TGTGCCTGGACGACGGGACAGAGCTCCTACGAGCAGTACTTC.

This clone was detected a few times. The genes are TRBV4-3 and TRBJ1-1; TRBD1 might be the D (6 bases). Germline CDR1 and CDR2: LGHNA and YSLEER. This CDR3 has 13 amino acids. Trimming cost V 2 bases and J 5 bases, with 9 bases left between them. The CDR3 loop reads CASSQQGKTEAFF. CDR3 nucleotide sequence: TGCGCCAGCAGCCAACAGGGGAAGACTGAAGCTTTCTTT.

The count of this clone is one. The chain joins TRBV15 to TRBJ2-7; 10 nucleotides agree with TRBD2. V lost 8 bases, J lost 1 base, and 5 bases stayed unmatched. Germline CDR1 and CDR2: LNHNV and YYDKDF (reference sequence). CDR3 length: 14 amino acids. CDR3 DNA sequence: TGTGCCACCTCCTGGACTAGCGGTTCCTACGAGCAGTACTTC. Its translation is CATSWTSGSYEQYF.